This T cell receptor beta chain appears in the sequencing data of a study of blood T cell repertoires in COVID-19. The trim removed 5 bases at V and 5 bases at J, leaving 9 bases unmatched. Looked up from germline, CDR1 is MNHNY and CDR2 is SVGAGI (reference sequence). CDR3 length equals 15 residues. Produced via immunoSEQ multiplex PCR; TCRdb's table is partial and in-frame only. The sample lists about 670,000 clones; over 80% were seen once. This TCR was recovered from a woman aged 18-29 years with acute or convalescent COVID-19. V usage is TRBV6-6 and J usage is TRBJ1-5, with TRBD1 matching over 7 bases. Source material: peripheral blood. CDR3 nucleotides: TGTGCCAGCAGTGCCCTGGACAGGTTGGATCAGCCCCAGCATTTT. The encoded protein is CASSALDRLDQPQHF.